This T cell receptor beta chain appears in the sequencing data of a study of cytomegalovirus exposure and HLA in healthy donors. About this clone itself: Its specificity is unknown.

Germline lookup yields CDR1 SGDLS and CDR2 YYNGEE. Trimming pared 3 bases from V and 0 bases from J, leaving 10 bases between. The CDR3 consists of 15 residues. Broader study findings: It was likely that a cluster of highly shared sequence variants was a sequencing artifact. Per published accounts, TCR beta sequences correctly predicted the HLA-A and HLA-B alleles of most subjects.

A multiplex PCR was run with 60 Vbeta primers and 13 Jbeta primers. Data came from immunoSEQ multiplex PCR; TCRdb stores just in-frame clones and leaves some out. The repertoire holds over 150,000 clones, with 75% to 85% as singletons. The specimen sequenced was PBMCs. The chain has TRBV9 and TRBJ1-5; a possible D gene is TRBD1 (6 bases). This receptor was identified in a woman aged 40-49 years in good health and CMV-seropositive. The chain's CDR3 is CASSADSYSNQPQHF. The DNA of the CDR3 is TGTGCCAGCAGCGCGGACAGTTATAGCAATCAGCCCCAGCATTTT. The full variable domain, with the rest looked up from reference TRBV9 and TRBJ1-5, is DSGVTQTPKHLITATGQRVTLRCSPRSGDLSVYWYQQSLDQGLQFLIQYYNGEERAKGNILERFSAQQFPDLHSELNLSSLELGDSALYFCASSADSYSNQPQHFGDGTRLSIL.